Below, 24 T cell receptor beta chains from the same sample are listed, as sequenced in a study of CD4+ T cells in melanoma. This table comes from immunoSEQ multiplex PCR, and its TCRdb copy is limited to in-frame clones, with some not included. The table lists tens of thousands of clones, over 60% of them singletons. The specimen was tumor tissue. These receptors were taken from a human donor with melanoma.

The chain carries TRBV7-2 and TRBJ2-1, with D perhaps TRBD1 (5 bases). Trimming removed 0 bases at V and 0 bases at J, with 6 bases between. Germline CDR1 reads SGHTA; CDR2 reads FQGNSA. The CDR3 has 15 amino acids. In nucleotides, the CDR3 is TGTGCCAGCAGCTTAGCCAGGGCCTCCTACAATGAGCAGTTCTTC. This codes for CASSLARASYNEQFF.

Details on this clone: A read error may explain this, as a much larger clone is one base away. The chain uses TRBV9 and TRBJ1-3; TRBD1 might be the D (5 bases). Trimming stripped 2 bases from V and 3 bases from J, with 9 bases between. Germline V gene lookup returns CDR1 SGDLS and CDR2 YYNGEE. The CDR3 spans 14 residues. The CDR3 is CASSVAGIGNTIYF. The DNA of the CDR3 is TGTGCCAGCAGCGTTGCAGGGATTGGAAACACCATATATTTT.

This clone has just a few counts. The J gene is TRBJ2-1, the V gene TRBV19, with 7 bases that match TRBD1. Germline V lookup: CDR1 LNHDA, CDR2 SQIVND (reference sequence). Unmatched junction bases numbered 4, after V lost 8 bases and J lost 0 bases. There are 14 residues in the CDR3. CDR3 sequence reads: CASCRQGSYNEQFF. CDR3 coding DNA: TGTGCCAGTTGCAGACAGGGCTCCTACAATGAGCAGTTCTTC.

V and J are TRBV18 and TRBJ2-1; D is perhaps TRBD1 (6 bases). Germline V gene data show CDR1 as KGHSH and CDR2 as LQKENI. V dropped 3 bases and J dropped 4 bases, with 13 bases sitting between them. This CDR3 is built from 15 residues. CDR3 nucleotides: TGTGCCAGCTCACCCTCAAGGGGGACGTACAATGAGCAGTTCTTC. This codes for CASSPSRGTYNEQFF.

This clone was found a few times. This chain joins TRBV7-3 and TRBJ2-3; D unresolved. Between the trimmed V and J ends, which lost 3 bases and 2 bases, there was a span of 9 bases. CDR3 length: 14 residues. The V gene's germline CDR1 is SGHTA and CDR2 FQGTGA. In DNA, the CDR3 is TGTGCCAGCAGCTTCGCAGGTTACACAGATACGCAGTATTTT. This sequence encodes CASSFAGYTDTQYF. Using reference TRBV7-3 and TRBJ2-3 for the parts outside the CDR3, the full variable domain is GAGVSQTPSNKVTEKGKYVELRCDPISGHTALYWYRQSLGQGPEFLIYFQGTGAADDSGLPNDRFFAVRPEGSVSTLKIQRTERGDSAVYLCASSFAGYTDTQYFGPGTRLTVL.

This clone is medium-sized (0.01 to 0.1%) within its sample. As DNA, the CDR3 is TGCGCCAGCAGTTTCAGGGGCGACTATGGCTACACCTTC. Protein: CASSFRGDYGYTF. The chain uses TRBV4-3 and TRBJ1-2, with D perhaps matching TRBD1 (6 bases). V lost 6 bases, J lost 3 bases, and 11 bases lay in between. CDR1 LGHNA and CDR2 YSLEER come from the germline V gene. The CDR3 loop spans 13 amino acids.

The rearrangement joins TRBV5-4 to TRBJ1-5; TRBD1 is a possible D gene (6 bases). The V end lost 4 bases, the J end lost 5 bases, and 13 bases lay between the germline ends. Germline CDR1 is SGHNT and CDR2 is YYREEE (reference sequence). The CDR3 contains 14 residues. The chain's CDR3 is CASSEQGSHQPQHF. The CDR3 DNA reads TGTGCCAGCAGCGAACAGGGTAGTCATCAGCCCCAGCATTTT.

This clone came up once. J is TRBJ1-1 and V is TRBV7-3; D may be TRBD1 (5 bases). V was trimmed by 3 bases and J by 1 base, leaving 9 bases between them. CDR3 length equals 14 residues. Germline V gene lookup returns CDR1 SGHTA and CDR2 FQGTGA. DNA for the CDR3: TGTGCCAGCAGCTTGGGACTCTGGAACACTGAAGCTTTCTTT. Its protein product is CASSLGLWNTEAFF.

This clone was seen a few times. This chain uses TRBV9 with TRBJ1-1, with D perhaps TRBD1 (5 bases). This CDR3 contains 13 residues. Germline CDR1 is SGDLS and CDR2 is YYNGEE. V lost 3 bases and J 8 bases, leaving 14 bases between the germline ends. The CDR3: CASSETPGGEAFF. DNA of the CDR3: TGTGCCAGCAGCGAAACCCCGGGGGGGGAAGCTTTCTTT.

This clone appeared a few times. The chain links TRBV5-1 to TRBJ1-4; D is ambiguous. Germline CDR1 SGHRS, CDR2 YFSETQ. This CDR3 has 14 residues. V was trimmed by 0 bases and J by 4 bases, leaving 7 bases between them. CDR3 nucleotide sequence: TGCGCCAGCAGCTTGGACGCCTTTAATGAAAAACTGTTTTTT. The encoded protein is CASSLDAFNEKLFF.

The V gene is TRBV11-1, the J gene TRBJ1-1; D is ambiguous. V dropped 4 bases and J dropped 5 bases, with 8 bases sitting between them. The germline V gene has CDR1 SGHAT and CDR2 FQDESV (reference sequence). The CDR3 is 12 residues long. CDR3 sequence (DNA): TGTGCCAGCAGCTCAGGAGTGACTGAAGCTTTCTTT. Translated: CASSSGVTEAFF. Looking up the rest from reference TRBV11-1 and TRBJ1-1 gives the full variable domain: EAEVAQSPRYKITEKSQAVAFWCDPISGHATLYWYRQILGQGPELLVQFQDESVVDDSQLPKDRFSAERLKGVDSTLKIQPAELGDSAMYLCASSSGVTEAFFGQGTRLTVV.

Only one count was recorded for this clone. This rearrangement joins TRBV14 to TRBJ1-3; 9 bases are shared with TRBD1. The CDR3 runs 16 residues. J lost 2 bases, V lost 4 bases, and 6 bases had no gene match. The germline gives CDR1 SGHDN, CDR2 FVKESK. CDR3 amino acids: CASSPEDRGPGNTIYF. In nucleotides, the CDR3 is TGTGCCAGCAGCCCCGAGGACAGGGGCCCTGGAAACACCATATATTTT.

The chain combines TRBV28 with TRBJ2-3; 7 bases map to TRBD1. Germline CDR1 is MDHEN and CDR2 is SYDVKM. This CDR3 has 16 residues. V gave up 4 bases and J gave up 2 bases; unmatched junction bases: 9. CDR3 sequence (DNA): TGTGCCAGCAGTTCCAACAGGGGTCCGGACACAGATACGCAGTATTTT. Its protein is CASSSNRGPDTDTQYF. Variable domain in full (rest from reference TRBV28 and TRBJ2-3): DVKVTQSSRYLVKRTGEKVFLECVQDMDHENMFWYRQDPGLGLRLIYFSYDVKMKEKGDIPEGYSVSREKKERFSLILESASTNQTSMYLCASSSNRGPDTDTQYFGPGTRLTVL.

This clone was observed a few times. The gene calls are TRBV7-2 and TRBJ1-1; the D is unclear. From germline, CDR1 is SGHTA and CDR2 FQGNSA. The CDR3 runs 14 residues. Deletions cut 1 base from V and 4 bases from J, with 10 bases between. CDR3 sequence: CASSLEGLFTEAFF. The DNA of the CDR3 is TGTGCCAGCAGCTTAGAAGGGCTCTTCACTGAAGCTTTCTTT.

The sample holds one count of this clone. The CDR3 sequence: CASSNNYEQYF. The DNA of the CDR3 is TGTGCCAGCAGCAATAACTACGAGCAGTACTTC. The chain combines TRBV7-9 with TRBJ2-7; the D is unclear. V lost 5 bases and J lost 3, with 5 bases in between. CDR1 and CDR2 (germline): SEHNR, FQNEAQ (reference sequence). This CDR3 region has 11 residues.

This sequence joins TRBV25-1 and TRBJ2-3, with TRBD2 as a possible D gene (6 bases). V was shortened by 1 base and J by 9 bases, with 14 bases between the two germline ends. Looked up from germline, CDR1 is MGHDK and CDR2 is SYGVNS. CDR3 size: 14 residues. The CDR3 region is CASSEFGGTWTQYF. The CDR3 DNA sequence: TGTGCCAGCAGTGAATTTGGGGGGACCTGGACGCAGTATTTT. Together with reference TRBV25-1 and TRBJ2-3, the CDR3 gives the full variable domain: EADIYQTPRYLVIGTGKKITLECSQTMGHDKMYWYQQDPGMELHLIHYSYGVNSTEKGDLSSESTVSRIRTEHFPLTLESARPSHTSQYLCASSEFGGTWTQYFGPGTRLTVL.

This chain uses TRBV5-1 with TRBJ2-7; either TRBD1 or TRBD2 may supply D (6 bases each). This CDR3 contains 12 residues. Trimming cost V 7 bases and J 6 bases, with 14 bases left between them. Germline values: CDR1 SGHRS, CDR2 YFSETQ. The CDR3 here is CASATPGAEQYF. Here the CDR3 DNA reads TGCGCCAGCGCCACCCCGGGGGCCGAGCAGTACTTC.

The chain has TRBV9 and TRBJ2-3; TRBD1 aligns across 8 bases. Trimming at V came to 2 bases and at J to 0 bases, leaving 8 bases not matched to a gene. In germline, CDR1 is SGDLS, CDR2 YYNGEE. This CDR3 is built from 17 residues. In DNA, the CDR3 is TGTGCCAGCAGCGTTCACCAGGGGGCGTTCAGCACAGATACGCAGTATTTT. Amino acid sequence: CASSVHQGAFSTDTQYF.

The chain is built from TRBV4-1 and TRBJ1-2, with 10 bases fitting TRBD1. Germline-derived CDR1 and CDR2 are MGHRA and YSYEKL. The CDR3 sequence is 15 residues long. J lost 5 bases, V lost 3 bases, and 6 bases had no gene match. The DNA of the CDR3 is TGCGCCAGCAGCCAGGGGACAGGGGTAGCTTATGGCTACACCTTC. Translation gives CASSQGTGVAYGYTF.

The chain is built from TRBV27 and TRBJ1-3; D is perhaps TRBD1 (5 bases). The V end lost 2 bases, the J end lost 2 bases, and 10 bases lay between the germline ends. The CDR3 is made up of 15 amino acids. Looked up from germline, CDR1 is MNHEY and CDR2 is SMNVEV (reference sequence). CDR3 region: CASSLGDLPGNTIYF. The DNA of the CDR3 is TGTGCCAGCAGTTTAGGGGACTTACCTGGAAACACCATATATTTT.

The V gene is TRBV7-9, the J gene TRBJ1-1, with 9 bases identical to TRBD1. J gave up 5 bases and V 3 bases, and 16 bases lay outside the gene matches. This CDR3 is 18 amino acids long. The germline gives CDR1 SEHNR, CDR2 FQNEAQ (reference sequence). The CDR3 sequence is CASSFPQRVGTGKTEAFF. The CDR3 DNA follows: TGTGCCAGCAGCTTTCCCCAACGGGTTGGGACAGGGAAGACTGAAGCTTTCTTT. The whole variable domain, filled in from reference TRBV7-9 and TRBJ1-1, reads DTGVSQNPRHKITKRGQNVTFRCDPISEHNRLYWYRQTLGQGPEFLTYFQNEAQLEKSRLLSDRFSAERPKGSFSTLEIQRTEQGDSAMYLCASSFPQRVGTGKTEAFFGQGTRLTVV.

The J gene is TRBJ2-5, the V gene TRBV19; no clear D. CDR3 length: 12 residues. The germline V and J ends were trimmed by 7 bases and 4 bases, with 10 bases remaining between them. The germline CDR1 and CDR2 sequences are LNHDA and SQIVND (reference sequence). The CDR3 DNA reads TGTGCCAGTAATAAGGGAAGAGAGACCCAGTACTTC. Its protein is CASNKGRETQYF.

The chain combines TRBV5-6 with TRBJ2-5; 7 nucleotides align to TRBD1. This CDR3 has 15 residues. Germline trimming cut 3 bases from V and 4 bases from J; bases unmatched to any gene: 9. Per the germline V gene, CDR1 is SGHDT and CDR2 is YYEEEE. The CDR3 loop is CASSSGTAAIETQYF. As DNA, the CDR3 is TGTGCCAGCAGCTCCGGGACAGCCGCCATAGAGACCCAGTACTTC. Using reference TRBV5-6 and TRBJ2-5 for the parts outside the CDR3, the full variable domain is DAGVTQSPTHLIKTRGQQVTLRCSPKSGHDTVSWYQQALGQGPQFIFQYYEEEERQRGNFPDRFSGHQFPNYSSELNVNALLLGDSALYLCASSSGTAAIETQYFGPGTRLLVL.

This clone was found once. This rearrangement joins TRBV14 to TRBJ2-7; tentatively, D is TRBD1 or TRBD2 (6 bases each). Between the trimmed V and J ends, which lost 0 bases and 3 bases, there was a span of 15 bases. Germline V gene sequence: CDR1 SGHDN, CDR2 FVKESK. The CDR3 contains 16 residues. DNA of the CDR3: TGTGCCAGCAGCCAAGATGGAGGGGGACTCGTCTACGAGCAGTACTTC. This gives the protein CASSQDGGGLVYEQYF.